This T cell receptor beta chain derives from a study of blood T cell repertoires in COVID-19. About the study: Acute and convalescent COVID-19 samples came from the United States, Italy and Spain. PBMCs, B-cell-depleted T cells, or T cells were the source of the cDNA or gDNA that made up the material.

The V end lost 4 bases, the J end lost 2 bases, and 12 bases lay between the germline ends. Germline assignment: CDR1 LGHNA and CDR2 YNFKEQ. The length of the CDR3 is 16 residues. Authors' methods: By means of reference gene primer amplification, nucleated cell counts were estimated. Profiled with immunoSEQ multiplex PCR; TCRdb holds only in-frame clones, not every one. V and J calls plus clone size are reproduced from that table; the DNA served to infer D and trimming. The data hold approximately 380,000 clones, with less than 85% observed a single time. The rearrangement links TRBV4-2 to TRBJ2-6; D is undetermined. The TCR sequence derives from a woman between 18 and 30 years old with acute or convalescent COVID-19. The sequenced sample consisted of peripheral blood. The CDR3 is CASSRADEAGANVLTF. CDR3 in DNA: TGTGCCAGCAGCCGCGCCGATGAGGCTGGGGCCAACGTCCTGACTTTC.